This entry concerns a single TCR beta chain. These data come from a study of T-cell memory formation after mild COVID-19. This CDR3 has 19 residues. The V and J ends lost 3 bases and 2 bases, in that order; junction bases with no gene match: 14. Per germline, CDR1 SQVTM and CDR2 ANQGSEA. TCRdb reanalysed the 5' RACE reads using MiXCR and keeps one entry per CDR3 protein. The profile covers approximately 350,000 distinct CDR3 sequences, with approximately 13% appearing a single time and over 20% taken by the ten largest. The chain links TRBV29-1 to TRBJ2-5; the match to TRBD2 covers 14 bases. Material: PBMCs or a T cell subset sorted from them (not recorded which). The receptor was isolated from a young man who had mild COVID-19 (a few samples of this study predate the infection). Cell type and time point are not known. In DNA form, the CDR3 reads TGCAGCGTTGAGCCTATGACTAGCGGGGGGGCCTACGGGCAAGAGACCCAGTACTTC. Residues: CSVEPMTSGGAYGQETQYF.